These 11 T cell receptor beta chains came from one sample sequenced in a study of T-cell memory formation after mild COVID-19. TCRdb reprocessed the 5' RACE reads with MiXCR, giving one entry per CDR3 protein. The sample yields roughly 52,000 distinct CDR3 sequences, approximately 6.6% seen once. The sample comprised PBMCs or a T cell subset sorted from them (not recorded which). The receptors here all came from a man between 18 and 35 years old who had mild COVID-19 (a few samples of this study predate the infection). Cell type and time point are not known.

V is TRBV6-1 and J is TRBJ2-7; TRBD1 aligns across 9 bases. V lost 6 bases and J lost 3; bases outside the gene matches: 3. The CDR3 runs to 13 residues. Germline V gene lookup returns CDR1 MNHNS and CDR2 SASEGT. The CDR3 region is CASSWTGVYEQYV. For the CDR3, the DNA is TGTGCCAGCAGCTGGACAGGGGTCTACGAGCAGTACGTC.

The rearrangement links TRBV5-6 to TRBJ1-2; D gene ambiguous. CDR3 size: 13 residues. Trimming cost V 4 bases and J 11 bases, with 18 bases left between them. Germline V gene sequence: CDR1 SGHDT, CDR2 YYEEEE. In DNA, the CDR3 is TGTGCCAGCAGCCCAGGCAGCCAGGAATATTACACCTTC. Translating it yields CASSPGSQEYYTF.

The CDR3 nucleotides read TGCGCCAGCAGCTTGGGAGACGAGTACCAAGAGACCCAGTACTTC. Residues: CASSLGDEYQETQYF. The chain combines TRBV5-1 with TRBJ2-5; D is unclear. The CDR3 consists of 15 residues. V was shortened by 0 bases and J by 0 bases, with 9 bases between the two germline ends. CDR1 is SGHRS and CDR2 is YFSETQ in the germline V gene.

The CDR3 sequence is CASSSGTGNTEAFF. CDR3 DNA: TGCGCCAGCAGTTCTGGGACAGGGAACACTGAAGCTTTCTTT. V and J are TRBV5-1 and TRBJ1-1; the match to TRBD1 covers 8 bases. V dropped 5 bases and J dropped 1; count of bases not matched to a gene: 4. Looked up from germline, CDR1 is SGHRS and CDR2 is YFSETQ. The CDR3 sequence is 14 residues long.

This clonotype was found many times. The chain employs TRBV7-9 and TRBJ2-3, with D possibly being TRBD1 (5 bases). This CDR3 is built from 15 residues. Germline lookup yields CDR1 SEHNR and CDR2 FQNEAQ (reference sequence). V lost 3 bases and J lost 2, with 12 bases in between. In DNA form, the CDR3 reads TGTGCCAGCAGCTTCAGGGCAGCCACCACAGATACGCAGTATTTT. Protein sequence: CASSFRAATTDTQYF.

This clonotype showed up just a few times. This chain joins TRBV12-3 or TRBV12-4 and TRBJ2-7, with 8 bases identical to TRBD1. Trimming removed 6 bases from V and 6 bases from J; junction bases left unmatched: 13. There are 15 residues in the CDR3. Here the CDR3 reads CASSAIGQGVTEQYF. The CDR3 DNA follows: TGTGCCAGCAGCGCCATAGGACAGGGCGTAACCGAGCAGTACTTC.

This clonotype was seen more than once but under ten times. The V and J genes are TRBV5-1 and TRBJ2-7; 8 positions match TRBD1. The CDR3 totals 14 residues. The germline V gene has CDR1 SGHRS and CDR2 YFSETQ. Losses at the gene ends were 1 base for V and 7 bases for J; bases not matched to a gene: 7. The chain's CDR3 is CASSLMTGAGEQYF. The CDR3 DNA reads TGCGCCAGCAGCTTGATGACAGGGGCGGGAGAGCAGTACTTC.

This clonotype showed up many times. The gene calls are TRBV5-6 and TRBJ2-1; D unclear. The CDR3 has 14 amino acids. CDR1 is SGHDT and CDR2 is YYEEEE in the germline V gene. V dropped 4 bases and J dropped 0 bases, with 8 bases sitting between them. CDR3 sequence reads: CASSQLSSYNEQFF. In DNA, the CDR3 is TGTGCCAGCAGCCAGTTGAGCTCCTACAATGAGCAGTTCTTC.

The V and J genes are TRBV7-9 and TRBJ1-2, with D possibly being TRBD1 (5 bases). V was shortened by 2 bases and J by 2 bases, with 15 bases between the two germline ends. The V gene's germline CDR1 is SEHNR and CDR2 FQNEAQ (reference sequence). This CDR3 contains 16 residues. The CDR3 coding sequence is TGTGCCAGCAGCTTATCCAATACGGGGGGAAACTATGGCTACACCTTC. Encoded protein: CASSLSNTGGNYGYTF. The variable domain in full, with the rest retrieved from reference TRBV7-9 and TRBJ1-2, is DTGVSQNPRHKITKRGQNVTFRCDPISEHNRLYWYRQTLGQGPEFLTYFQNEAQLEKSRLLSDRFSAERPKGSFSTLEIQRTEQGDSAMYLCASSLSNTGGNYGYTFGSGTRLTVV.

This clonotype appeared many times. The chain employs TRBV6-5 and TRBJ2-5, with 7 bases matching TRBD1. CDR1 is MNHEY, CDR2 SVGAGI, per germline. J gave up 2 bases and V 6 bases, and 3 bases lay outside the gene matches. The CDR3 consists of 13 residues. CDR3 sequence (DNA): TGTGCCAGCAGCACAGGGGTTCAAGAGACCCAGTACTTC. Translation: CASSTGVQETQYF.

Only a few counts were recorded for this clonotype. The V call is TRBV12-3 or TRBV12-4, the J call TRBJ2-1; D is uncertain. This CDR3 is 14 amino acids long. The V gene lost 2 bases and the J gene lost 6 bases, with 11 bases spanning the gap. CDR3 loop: CASSLLLIANEQFF. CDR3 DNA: TGTGCCAGCAGTTTACTTCTTATAGCCAATGAGCAGTTCTTC.